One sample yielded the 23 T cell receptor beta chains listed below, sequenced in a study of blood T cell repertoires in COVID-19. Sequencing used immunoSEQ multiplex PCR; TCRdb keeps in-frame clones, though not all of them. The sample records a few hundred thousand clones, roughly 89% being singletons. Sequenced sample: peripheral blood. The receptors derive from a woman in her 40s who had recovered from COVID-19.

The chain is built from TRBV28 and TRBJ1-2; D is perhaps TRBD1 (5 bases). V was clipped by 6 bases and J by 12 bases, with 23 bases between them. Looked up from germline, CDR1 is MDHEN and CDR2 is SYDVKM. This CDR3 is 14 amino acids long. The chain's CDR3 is CASSLPNGGGGHTF. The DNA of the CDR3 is TGTGCCAGCAGCCTCCCGAATGGCGGGGGGGGACACACCTTC.

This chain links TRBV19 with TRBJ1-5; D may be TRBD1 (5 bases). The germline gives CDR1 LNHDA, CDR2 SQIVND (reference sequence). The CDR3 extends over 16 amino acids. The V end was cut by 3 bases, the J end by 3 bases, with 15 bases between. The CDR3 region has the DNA TGTGCCAGTAGTATCCAGGGCCTTGGGAACAATCAGCCCCAGCATTTT. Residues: CASSIQGLGNNQPQHF. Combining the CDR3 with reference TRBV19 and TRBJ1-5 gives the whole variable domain DGGITQSPKYLFRKEGQNVTLSCEQNLNHDAMYWYRQDPGQGLRLIYYSQIVNDFQKGDIAEGYSVSREKKESFPLTVTSAQKNPTAFYLCASSIQGLGNNQPQHFGDGTRLSIL.

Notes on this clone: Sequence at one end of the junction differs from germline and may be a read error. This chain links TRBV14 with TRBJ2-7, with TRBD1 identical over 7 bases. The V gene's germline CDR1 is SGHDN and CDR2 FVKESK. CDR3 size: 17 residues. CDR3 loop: CASSPLIGARGSSEQYF. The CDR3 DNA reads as TGTGCCAGCAGCCCACTCATCGGTGCCAGGGGGTCCTCCGAGCAGTACTTC.

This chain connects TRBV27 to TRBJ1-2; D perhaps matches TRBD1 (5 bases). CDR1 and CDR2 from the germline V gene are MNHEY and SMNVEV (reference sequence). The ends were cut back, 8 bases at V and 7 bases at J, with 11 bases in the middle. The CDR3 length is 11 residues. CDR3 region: CASGGQVGYTF. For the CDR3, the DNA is TGTGCCAGCGGCGGACAAGTTGGCTACACCTTC.

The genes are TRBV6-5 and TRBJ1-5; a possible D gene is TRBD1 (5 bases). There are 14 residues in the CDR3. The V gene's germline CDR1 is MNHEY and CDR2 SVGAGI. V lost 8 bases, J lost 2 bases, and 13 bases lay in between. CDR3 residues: CASLPGWGNQPQHF. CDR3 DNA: TGTGCCAGCCTTCCAGGGTGGGGCAATCAGCCCCAGCATTTT.

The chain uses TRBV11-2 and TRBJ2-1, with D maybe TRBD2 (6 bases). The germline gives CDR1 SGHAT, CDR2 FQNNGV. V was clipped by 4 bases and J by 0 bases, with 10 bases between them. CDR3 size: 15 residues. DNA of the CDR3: TGTGCCAGCAGCTCAGACGGGAGCTCCTACAATGAGCAGTTCTTC. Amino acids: CASSSDGSSYNEQFF. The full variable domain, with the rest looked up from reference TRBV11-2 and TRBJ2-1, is EAGVAQSPRYKIIEKRQSVAFWCNPISGHATLYWYQQILGQGPKLLIQFQNNGVVDDSQLPKDRFSAERLKGVDSTLKIQPAKLEDSAVYLCASSSDGSSYNEQFFGPGTRLTVL.

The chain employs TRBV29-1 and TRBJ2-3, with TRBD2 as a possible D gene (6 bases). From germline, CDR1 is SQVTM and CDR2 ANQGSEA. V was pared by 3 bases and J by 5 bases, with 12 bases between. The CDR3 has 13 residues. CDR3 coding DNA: TGCAGCGTTGAGCGGCTAGCGTTAGATACGCAGTATTTT. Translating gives CSVERLALDTQYF.

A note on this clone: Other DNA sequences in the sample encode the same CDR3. The CDR3: CASSSGGYGYTF. Written as DNA, the CDR3 is TGTGCCAGCAGTTCCGGGGGGTATGGCTACACCTTC. The J gene is TRBJ1-2, the V gene TRBV28; a possible D gene is TRBD1 (5 bases). V lost 4 bases, J lost 5 bases, and 8 bases lay in between. CDR1 and CDR2 (germline): MDHEN, SYDVKM. The CDR3 length is 12 residues.

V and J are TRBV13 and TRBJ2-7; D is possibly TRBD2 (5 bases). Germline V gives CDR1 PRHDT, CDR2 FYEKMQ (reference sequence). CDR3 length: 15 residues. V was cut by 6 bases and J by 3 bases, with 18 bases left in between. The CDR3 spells CASRNTEVPNYEQYV. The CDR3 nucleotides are TGTGCCAGCAGGAATACGGAGGTGCCGAACTACGAGCAGTACGTC.

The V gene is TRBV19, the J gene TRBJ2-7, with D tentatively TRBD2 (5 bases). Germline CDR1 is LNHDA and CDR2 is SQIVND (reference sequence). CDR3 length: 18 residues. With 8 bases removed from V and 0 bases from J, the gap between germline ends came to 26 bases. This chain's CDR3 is CASLDRGRRPRSSYEQYV. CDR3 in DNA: TGTGCCAGTCTGGACCGCGGACGGAGGCCACGATCCTCCTACGAGCAGTACGTC.

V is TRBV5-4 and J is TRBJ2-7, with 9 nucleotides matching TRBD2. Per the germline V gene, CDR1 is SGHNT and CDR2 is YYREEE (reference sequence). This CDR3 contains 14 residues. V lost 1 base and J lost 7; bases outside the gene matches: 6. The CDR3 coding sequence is TGTGCCAGCAGCTTGTGGAGCAGCGGGAGGGAGCAGTACGTC. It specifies CASSLWSSGREQYV.

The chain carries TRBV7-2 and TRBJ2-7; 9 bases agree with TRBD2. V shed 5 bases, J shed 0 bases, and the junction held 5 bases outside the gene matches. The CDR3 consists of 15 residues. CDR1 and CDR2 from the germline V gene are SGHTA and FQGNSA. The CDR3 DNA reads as TGTGCCAGCAGCAATAGCGGGGGTAGCTCCTACGAGCAGTACTTC. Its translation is CASSNSGGSSYEQYF.

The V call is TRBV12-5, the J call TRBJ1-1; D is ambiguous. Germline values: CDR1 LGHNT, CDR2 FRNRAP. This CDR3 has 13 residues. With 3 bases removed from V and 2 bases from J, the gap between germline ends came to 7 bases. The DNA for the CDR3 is TGTGCTAGTGGTTTTGAGGTAAACACTGAAGCTTTCTTT. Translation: CASGFEVNTEAFF.

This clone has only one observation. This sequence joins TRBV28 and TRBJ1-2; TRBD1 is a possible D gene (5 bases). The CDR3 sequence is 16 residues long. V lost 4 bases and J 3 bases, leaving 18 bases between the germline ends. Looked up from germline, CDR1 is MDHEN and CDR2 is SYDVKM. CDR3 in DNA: TGTGCCAGCAGTTCTTTCAAGACAGAAACTTACTATGGCTACACCTTC. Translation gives CASSSFKTETYYGYTF.

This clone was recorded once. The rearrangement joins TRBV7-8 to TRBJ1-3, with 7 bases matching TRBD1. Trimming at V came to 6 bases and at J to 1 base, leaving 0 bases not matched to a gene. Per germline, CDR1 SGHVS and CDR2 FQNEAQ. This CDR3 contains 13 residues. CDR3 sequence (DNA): TGTGCCAGCAGACAGGGGTCTGGAAACACCATATATTTT. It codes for CASRQGSGNTIYF.

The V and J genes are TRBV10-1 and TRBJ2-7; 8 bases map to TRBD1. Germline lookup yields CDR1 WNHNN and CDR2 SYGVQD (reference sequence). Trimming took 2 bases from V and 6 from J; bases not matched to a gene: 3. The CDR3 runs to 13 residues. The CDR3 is CASSETGQGEQYF. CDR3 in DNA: TGCGCCAGCAGTGAGACAGGACAGGGCGAGCAGTACTTC.

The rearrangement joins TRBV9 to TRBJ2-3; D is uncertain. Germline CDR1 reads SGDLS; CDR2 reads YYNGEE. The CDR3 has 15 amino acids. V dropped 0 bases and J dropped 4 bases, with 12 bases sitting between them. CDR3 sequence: CASSVEGHRADTQYF. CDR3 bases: TGTGCCAGCAGCGTAGAAGGTCACCGGGCAGATACGCAGTATTTT.

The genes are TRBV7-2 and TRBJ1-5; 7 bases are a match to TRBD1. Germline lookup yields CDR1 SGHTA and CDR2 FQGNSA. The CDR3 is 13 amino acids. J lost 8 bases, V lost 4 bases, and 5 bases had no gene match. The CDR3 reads CASSSTGYEPQHF. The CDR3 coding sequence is TGTGCCAGCAGCTCGACAGGGTACGAGCCCCAGCATTTT.

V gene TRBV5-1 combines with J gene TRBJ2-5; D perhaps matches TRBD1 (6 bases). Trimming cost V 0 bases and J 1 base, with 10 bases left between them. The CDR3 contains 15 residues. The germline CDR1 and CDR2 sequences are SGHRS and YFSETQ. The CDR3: CASSLGTASQETQYF. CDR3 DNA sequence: TGCGCCAGCAGCTTGGGGACAGCCAGCCAAGAGACCCAGTACTTC. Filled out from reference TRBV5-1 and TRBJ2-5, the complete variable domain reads KAGVTQTPRYLIKTRGQQVTLSCSPISGHRSVSWYQQTPGQGLQFLFEYFSETQRNKGNFPGRFSGRQFSNSRSEMNVSTLELGDSALYLCASSLGTASQETQYFGPGTRLLVL.

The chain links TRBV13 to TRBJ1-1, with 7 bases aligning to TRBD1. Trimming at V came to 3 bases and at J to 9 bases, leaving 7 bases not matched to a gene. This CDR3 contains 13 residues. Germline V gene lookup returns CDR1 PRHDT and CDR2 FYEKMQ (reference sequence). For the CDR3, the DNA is TGTGCCAGCAGCTTGACAGGGAGGTGGAAAGCTTTCTTT. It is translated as CASSLTGRWKAFF.

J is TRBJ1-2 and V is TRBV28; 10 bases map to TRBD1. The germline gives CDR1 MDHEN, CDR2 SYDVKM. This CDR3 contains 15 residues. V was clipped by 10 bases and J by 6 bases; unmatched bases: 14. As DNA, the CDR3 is TGTGCCACCACGCACCCCATCGGGACAGGGGATGGCTACACCTTC. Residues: CATTHPIGTGDGYTF.

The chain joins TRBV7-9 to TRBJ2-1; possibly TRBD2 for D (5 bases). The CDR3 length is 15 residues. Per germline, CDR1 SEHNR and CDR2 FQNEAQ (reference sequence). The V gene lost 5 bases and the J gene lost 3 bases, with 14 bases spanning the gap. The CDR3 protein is CASSPRTDLYNEQFF. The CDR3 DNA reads TGTGCCAGCAGCCCACGGACTGATCTCTACAATGAGCAGTTCTTC.

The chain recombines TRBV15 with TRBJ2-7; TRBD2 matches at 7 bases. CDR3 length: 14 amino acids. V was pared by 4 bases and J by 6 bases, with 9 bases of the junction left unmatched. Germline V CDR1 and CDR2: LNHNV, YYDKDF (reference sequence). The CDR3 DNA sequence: TGTGCCACCAGCACGAGGGGAGGGAGCAGCGAGCAGTACTTC. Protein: CATSTRGGSSEQYF.